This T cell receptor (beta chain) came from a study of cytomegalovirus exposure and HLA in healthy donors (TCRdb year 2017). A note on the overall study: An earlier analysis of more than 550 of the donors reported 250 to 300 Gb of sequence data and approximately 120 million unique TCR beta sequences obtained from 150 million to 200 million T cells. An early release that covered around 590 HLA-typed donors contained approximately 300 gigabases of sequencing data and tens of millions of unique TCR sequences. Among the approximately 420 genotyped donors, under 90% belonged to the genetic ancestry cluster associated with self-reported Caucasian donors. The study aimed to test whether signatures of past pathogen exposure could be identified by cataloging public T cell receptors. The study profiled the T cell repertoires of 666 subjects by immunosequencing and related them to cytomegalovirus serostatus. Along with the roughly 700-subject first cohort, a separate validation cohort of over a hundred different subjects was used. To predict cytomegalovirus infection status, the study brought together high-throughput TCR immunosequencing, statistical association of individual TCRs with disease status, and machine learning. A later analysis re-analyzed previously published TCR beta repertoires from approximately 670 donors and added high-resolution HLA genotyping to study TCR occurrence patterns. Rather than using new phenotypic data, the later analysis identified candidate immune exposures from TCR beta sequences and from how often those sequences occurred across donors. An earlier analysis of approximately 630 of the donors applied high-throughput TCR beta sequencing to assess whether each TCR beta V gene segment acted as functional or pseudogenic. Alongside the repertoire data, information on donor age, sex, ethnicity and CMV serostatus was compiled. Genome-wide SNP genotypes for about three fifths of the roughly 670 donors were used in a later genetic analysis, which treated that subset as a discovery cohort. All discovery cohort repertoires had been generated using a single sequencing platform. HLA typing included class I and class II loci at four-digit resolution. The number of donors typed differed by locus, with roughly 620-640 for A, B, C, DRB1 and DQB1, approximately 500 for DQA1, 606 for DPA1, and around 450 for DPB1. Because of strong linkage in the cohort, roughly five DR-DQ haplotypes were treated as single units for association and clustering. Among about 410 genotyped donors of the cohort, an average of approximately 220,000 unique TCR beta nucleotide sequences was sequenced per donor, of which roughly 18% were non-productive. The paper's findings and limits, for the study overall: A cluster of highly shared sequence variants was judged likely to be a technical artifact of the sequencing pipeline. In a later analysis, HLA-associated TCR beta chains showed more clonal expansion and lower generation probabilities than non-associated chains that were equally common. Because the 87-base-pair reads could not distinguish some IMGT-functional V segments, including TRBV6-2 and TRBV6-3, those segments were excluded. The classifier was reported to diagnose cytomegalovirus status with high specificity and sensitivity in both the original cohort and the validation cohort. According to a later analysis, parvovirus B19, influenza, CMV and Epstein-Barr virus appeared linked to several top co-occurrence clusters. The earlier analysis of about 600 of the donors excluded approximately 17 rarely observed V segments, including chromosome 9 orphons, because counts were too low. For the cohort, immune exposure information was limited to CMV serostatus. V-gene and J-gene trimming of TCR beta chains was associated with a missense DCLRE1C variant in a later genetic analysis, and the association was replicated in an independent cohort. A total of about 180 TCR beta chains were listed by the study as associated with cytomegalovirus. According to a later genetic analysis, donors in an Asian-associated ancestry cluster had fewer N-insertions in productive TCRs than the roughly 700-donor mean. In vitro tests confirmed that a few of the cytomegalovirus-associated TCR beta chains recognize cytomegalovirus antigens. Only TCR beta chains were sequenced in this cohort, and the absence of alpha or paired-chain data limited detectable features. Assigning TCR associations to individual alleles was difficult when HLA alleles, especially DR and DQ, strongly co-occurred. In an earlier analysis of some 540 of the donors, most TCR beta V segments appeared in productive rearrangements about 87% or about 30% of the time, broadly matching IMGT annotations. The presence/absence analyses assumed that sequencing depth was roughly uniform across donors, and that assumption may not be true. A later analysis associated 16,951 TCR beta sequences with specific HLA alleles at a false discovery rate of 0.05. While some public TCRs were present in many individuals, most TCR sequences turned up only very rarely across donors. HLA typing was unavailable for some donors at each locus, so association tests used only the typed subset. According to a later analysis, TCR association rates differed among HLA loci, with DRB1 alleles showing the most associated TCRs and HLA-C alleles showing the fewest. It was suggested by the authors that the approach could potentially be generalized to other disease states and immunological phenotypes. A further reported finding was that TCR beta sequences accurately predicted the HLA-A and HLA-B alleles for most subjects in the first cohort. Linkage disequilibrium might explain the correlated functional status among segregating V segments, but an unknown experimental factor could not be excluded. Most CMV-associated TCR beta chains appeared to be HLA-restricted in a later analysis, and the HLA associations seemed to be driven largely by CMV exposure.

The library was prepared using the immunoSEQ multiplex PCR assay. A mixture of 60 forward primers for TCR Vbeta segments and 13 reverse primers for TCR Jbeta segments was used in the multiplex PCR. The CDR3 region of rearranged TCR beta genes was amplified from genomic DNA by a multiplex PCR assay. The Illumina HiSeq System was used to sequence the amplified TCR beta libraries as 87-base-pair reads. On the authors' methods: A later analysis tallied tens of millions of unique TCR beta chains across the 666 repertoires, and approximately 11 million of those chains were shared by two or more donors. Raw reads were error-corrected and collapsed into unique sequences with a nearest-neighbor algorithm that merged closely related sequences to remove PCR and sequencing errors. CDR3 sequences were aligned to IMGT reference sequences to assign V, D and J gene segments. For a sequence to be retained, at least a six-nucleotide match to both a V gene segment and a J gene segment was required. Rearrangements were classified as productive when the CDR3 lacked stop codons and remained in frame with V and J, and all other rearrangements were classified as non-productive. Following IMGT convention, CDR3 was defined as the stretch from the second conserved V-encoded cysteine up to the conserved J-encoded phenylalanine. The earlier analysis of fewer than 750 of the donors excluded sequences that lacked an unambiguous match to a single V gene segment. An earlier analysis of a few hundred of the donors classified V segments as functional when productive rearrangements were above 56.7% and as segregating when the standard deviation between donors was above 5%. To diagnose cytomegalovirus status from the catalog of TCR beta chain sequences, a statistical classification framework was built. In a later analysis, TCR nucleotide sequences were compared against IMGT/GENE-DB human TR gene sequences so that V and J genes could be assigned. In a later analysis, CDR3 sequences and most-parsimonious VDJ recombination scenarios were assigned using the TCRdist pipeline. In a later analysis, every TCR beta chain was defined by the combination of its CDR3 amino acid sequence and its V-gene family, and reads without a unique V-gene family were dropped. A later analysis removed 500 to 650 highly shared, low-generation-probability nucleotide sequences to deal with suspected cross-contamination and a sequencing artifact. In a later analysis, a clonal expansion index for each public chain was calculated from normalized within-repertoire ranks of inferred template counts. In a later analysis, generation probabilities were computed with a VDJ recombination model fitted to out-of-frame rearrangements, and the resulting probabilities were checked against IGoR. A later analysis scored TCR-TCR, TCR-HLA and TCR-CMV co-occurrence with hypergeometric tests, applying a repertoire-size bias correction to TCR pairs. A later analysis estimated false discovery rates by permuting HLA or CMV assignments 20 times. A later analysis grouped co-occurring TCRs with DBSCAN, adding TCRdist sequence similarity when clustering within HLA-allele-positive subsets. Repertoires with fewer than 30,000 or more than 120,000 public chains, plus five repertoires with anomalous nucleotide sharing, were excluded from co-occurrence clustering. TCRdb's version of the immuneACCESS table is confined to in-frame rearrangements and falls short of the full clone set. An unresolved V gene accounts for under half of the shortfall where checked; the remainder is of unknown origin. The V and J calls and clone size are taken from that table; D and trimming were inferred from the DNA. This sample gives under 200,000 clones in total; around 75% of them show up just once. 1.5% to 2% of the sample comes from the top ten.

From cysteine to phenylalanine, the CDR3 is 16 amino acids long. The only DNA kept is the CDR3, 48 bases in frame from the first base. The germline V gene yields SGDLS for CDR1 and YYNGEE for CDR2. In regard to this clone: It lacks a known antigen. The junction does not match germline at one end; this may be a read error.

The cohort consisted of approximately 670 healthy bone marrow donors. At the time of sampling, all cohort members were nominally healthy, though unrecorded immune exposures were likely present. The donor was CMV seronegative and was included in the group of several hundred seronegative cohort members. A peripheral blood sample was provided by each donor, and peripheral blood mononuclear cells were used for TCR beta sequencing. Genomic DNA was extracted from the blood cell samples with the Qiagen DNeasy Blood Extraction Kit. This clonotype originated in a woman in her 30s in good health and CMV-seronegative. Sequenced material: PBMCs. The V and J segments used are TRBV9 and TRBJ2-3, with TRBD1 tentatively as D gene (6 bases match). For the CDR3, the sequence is CASGVAGGGYTDTQYF. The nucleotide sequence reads TGTGCCAGCGGCGTAGCTGGTGGGGGCTACACAGATACGCAGTATTTT. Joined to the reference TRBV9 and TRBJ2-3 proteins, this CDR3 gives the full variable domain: DSGVTQTPKHLITATGQRVTLRCSPRSGDLSVYWYQQSLDQGLQFLIQYYNGEERAKGNILERFSAQQFPDLHSELNLSSLELGDSALYFCASGVAGGGYTDTQYFGPGTRLTVL.